The rows below give T cell receptor beta chains drawn from one sample of a study of molecular identifiers for immune sequencing clone quantification. MiXCR, applied by TCRdb to the PCR reads, yields one record per CDR3 protein. The data hold over 85,000 distinct CDR3 sequences, with around 30% observed a single time. The sample comprised naive CD8+ T cells from blood, with Jurkat cell RNA spiked in. Receptor source: a human donor in good health. Some libraries in this study had Jurkat cell RNA spiked in. Each CDR3 is given with its conserved first and last residue. A D gene is named only where the DNA matches it firmly. Clone size, where shown, is once, few, many, or a class for clones that have expanded.

TRBD2 TRBJ2-3 TRBV9 . CASSVEGLVLDTQYF TGTGCCAGCAGCGTAGAGGGACTAGTTTTGGATACGCAGTATTTT
TRBD1 TRBJ1-5 TRBV5-1 many CASSEGAGNQPQHF TGCGCCAGCAGTGAGGGGGCTGGCAATCAGCCCCAGCATTTT
TRBD1 TRBJ2-3 TRBV7-6 . CASSPDRAADTQYF TGTGCCAGCAGCCCCGACAGGGCGGCAGATACGCAGTATTTT
TRBD1 TRBJ2-3 TRBV28 many CASSWGTGVGAQYF TGTGCCAGCAGTTGGGGGACAGGTGTTGGGGCGCAGTATTTT
. TRBJ2-2 TRBV6-5 . CASSSAAQKPGELIF TGTGCCAGCAGTTCGGCAGCACAGAAGCCCGGGGAGCTGATTTTT
TRBD1 TRBJ1-4 TRBV2 . CASPGTATEKLFF TGTGCCAGTCCCGGGACAGCAACTGAAAAACTGTTTTTT
TRBD2 TRBJ2-1 TRBV7-9 . CASSRGTSGMPNEQFF TGTGCCAGCAGCAGGGGGACTAGCGGAATGCCCAATGAGCAGTTCTTC
TRBD1 TRBJ2-3 TRBV9 . CASSVDRGFTDTQYF TGTGCCAGCAGCGTTGACAGGGGTTTTACAGATACGCAGTATTTT
TRBD2 TRBJ2-5 TRBV6-2/TRBV6-3 few CASSYFRTSGRFRETQYF TGTGCCAGCAGTTACTTTCGGACTAGCGGGAGGTTCCGAGAGACCCAGTACTTC
. TRBJ2-7 TRBV6-2/TRBV6-3 few CASSRDTPYEQYF TGTGCCAGCAGTCGGGACACCCCCTACGAGCAGTACTTC
. TRBJ2-7 TRBV27 . CASSPGPTNELYF TGTGCCAGCAGTCCCGGCCCGACCAACGAGCTGTACTTC
. TRBJ2-1 TRBV11-2 . CASSSTGSGNNAQFF TGTGCCAGCAGCTCCACCGGTAGCGGTAACAATGCGCAGTTCTTC
TRBD1 TRBJ2-5 TRBV6-5 few CASSYDRAEETQYF TGTGCCAGCAGTTACGACAGGGCTGAAGAGACCCAGTACTTC
. TRBJ1-5 TRBV7-9 . CASSLAARPQHF TGTGCCAGCAGCTTAGCCGCCCGGCCCCAGCATTTT
. TRBJ2-7 TRBV29-1 many CSAGDAPYEQYF TGCAGCGCGGGGGACGCCCCCTACGAGCAGTACTTC
. TRBJ2-6 TRBV4-1 . CASSPRGSGANVLTF TGCGCCAGCAGCCCCAGGGGCTCTGGGGCCAACGTCCTGACTTTC
. TRBJ2-7 TRBV7-2 few CASSPRDTYEQYF TGTGCCAGCAGCCCCCGGGACACGTACGAGCAGTACTTC
TRBD1 TRBJ2-7 TRBV5-4 . CASSLGDRVGEQYF TGTGCCAGCAGCTTGGGGGACAGGGTTGGGGAGCAGTACTTC
. TRBJ2-3 TRBV27 . CATWDSTDTQYF TGTGCCACCTGGGACAGCACAGATACGCAGTATTTT
. TRBJ2-1 TRBV5-4 . CASSLWRDPRNEQFF TGTGCCAGCAGCTTGTGGCGGGACCCTCGCAATGAGCAGTTCTTC
. TRBJ1-1 TRBV4-1 many CASSQGFAGPEAFF TGCGCCAGCAGCCAAGGGTTTGCAGGGCCTGAAGCTTTCTTT
. TRBJ1-1 TRBV7-9 many CASSPRTPLGTEAFF TGTGCCAGCAGCCCTCGGACCCCTTTAGGGACTGAAGCTTTCTTT
. TRBJ1-1 TRBV10-3 . CAISEGLQNTEAFF TGTGCCATCAGTGAGGGCCTTCAGAACACTGAAGCTTTCTTT
. TRBJ1-4 TRBV11-2 . CASSSQGEKLFF TGTGCCAGCAGCTCGCAGGGGGAAAAACTGTTTTTT
TRBD2 TRBJ2-3 TRBV9 few CASSVERETSTDTQYF TGTGCCAGCAGCGTAGAGCGGGAAACTAGCACAGATACGCAGTATTTT
. TRBJ2-3 TRBV9 . CASSAGWDTQYF TGTGCCAGCAGTGCTGGATGGGATACGCAGTATTTT
. TRBJ2-2 TRBV7-9 few CASSLEGTGELFF TGTGCCAGCAGCTTAGAGGGCACCGGGGAGCTGTTTTTT
TRBD2 TRBJ2-7 TRBV11-2 . CASSLGASGALEQYF TGTGCCAGCAGCTTAGGGGCTAGCGGGGCGTTAGAGCAGTACTTC
. TRBJ2-7 TRBV28 . CASSQSGYYEQYF TGTGCCAGCAGTCAATCAGGTTACTACGAGCAGTACTTC
. TRBJ2-7 TRBV7-2 . CASGLASRTLDEQYF TGTGCCAGCGGCTTAGCCTCTAGGACCCTCGACGAGCAGTACTTC
TRBD1 TRBJ2-6 TRBV6-5 . CASRDRGLISGANVLTF TGTGCCAGCAGGGACAGGGGACTAATCTCTGGGGCCAACGTCCTGACTTTC
. TRBJ2-4 TRBV5-3 few CASRNTELAKNIQYF TGTGCCAGCAGGAATACAGAGCTAGCCAAAAACATTCAGTACTTC